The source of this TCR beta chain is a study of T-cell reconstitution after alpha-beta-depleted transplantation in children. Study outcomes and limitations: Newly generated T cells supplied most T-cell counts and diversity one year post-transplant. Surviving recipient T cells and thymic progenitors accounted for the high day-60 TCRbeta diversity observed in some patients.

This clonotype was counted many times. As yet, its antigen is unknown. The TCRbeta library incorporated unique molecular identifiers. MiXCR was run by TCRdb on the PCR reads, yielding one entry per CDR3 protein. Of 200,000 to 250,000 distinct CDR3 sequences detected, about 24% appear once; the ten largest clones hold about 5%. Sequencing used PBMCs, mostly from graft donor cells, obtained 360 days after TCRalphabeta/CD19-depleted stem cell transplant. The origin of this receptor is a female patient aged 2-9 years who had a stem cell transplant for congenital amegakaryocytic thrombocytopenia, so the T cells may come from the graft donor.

For the CDR3, the DNA is TGTGCCAGCAGCGTCGGACAGGGGGCAAATCAGCCCCAGCATTTT. It is translated as CASSVGQGANQPQHF. This chain joins TRBV12-3 or TRBV12-4 and TRBJ1-5; 11 nucleotides line up with TRBD1. V lost 6 bases, J lost 4 bases, and 5 bases stayed unmatched. The CDR3 is made up of 15 amino acids.